This TCR beta chain was retrieved from a study of human T cells and chemical hapten exposure. Documented time point: pre-sensitization, week 0. Treatment described: therapeutic diphenylcyclopropenone sensitization with weekly scalp DPC. Blood, whole and unfractionated, served as the source for total RNA extraction. Germline V CDR1 and CDR2: SGHAT, FQNNGV. This CDR3 region has 16 residues. Trimming removed 4 bases from V and 2 bases from J, with 16 bases in between. Notes on the study in general: TCRs at a frequency above 1 in 1000 stayed unchanged with DPC sensitization.

TCRdb re-derived calls from the RACE reads in MiXCR, one entry per CDR3 protein. The top ten hold around 2.6% of the sample, which has over 300,000 distinct CDR3 sequences, 4.5% to 5.5% seen once. This clonotype was found a few times. The antigen remains unidentified. The input for sequencing was whole blood, taken in connection with sensitization to the hapten diphenylcyclopropenone (DPC). This clonotype was obtained from a woman in her 50s with alopecia areata. Some clones in this sample may be carry-over from other donors' samples. This sequence joins TRBV11-2 and TRBJ2-3; D is possibly TRBD2 (6 bases). In DNA, the CDR3 is TGTGCCAGCAGCTCCGTAGCGGCGCTTACCACAGATACGCAGTATTTT. Its protein is CASSSVAALTTDTQYF.